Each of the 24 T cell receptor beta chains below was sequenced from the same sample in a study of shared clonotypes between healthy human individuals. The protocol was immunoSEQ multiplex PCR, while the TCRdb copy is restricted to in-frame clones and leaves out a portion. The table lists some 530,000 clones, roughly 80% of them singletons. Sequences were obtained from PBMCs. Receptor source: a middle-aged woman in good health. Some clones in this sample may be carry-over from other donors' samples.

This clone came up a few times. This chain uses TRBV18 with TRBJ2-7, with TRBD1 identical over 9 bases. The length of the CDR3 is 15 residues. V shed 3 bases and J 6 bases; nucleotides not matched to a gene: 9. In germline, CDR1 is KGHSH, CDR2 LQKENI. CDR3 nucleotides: TGTGCCAGCTCACCCCCCGGGACAGGGTATTCCGAGCAGTACTTC. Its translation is CASSPPGTGYSEQYF.

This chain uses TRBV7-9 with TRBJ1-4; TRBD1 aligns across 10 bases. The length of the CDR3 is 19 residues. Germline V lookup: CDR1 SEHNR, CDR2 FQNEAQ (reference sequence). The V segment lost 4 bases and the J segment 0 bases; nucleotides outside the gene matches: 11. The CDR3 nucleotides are TGTGCCAGCAGCTCGACGCCGGGACAGGGGCGATCAACTAATGAAAAACTGTTTTTT. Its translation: CASSSTPGQGRSTNEKLFF.

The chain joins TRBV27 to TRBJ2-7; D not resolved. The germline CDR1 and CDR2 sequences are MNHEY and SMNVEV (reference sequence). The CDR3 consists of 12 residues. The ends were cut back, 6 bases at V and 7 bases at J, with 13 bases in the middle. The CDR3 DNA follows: TGTGCCAGCAGCCCCCACCTTAGGGAGCAGTACTTC. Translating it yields CASSPHLREQYF.

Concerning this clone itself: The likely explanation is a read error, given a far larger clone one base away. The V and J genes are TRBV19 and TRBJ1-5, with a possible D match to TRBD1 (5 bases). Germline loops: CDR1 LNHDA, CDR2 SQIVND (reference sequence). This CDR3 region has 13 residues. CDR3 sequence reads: CASTVGTNRPQHF. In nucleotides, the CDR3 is TGTGCCAGTACCGTGGGGACCAATCGGCCCCAGCATTTT.

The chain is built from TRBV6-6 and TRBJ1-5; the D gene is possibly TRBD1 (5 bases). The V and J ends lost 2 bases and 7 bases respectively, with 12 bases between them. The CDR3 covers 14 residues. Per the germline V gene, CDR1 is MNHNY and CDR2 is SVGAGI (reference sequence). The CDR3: CASSYQGQGQPQHF. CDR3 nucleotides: TGTGCCAGCAGTTACCAGGGCCAAGGGCAGCCCCAGCATTTT.

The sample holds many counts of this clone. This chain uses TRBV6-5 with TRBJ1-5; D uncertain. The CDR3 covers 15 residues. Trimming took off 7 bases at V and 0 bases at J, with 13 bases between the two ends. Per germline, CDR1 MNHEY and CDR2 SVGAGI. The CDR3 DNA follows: TGTGCCAGCACCCTGACTGCCTATAGCAATCAGCCCCAGCATTTT. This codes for CASTLTAYSNQPQHF.

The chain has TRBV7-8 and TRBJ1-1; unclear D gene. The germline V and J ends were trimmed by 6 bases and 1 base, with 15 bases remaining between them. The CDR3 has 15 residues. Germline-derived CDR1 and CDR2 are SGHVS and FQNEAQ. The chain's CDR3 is CASSLTVWKNTEAFF. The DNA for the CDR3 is TGTGCCAGCAGTCTTACGGTCTGGAAGAACACTGAAGCTTTCTTT.

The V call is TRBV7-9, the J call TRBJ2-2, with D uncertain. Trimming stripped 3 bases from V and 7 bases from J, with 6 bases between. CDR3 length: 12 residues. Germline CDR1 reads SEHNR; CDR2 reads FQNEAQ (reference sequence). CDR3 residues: CASSFQVGELFF. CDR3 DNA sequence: TGTGCCAGCAGCTTCCAGGTCGGGGAGCTGTTTTTT.

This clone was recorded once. CDR3 residues: CASSLAPWGGRALNEQFF. For the CDR3, the DNA is TGCGCCAGCAGCTTGGCCCCCTGGGGCGGGAGGGCCTTGAATGAGCAGTTCTTC. The rearrangement uses TRBV5-1 and TRBJ2-1; 9 bases map to TRBD2. With 0 bases clipped from V and 7 bases from J, the junction kept 14 bases outside the gene matches. The CDR3 is made up of 18 amino acids. Germline V lookup: CDR1 SGHRS, CDR2 YFSETQ. The full variable domain, its missing parts supplied by reference TRBV5-1 and TRBJ2-1, is KAGVTQTPRYLIKTRGQQVTLSCSPISGHRSVSWYQQTPGQGLQFLFEYFSETQRNKGNFPGRFSGRQFSNSRSEMNVSTLELGDSALYLCASSLAPWGGRALNEQFFGPGTRLTVL.

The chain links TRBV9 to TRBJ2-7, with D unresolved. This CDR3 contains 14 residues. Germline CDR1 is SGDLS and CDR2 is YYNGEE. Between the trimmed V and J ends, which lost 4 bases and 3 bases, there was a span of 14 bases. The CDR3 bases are TGTGCCAGCAGCCCCAGCCGGGCCAACTACGAGCAGTACTTC. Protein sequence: CASSPSRANYEQYF.

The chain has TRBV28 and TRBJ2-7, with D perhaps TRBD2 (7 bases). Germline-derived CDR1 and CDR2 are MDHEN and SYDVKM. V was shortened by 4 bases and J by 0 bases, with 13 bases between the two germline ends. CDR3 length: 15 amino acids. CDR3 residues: CASSSAGQISYEQYF. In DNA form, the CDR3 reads TGTGCCAGCAGTTCAGCGGGACAAATCTCCTACGAGCAGTACTTC.

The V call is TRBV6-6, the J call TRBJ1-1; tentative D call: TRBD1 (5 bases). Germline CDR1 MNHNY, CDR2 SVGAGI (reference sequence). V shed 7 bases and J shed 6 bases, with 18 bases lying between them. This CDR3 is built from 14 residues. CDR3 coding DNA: TGTGCCAGCATCGCCGACGGGACCCTACCTGAAGCTTTCTTT. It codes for CASIADGTLPEAFF.

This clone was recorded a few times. The CDR3 sequence: CASTLYEESGELFF. DNA for the CDR3: TGCGCCAGCACCCTTTATGAGGAGTCCGGGGAGCTGTTTTTT. The chain is built from TRBV4-1 and TRBJ2-2; D unclear. Deletions cut 7 bases from V and 6 bases from J, with 15 bases between. The CDR3 length is 14 residues. Germline loops: CDR1 MGHRA, CDR2 YSYEKL.

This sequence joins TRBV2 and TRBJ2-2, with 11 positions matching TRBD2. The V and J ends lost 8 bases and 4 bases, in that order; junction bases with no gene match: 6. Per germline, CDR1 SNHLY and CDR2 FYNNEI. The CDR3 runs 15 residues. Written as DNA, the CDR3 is TGTGCCAGCCGGGGACTAGCGGAACGCACCGGGGAGCTGTTTTTT. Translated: CASRGLAERTGELFF.

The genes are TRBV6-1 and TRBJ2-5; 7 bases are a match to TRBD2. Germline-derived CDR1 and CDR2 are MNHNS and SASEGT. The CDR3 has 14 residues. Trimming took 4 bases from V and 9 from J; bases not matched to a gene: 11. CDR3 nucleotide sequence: TGTGCCAGCAGTGTAACCGGGGGGAGTGTGGCCCAGTACTTC. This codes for CASSVTGGSVAQYF.

The CDR3 nucleotides are TGTGCCAGCAGCCCCCGAGGGGGCTTGGATGGCTACACCTTC. It specifies CASSPRGGLDGYTF. The rearrangement links TRBV11-2 to TRBJ1-2, with 7 positions matching TRBD1. This CDR3 spans 14 amino acids. V shed 5 bases, J shed 6 bases, and the junction held 9 bases outside the gene matches. Germline CDR1 and CDR2: SGHAT and FQNNGV. Full variable domain (rest looked up from reference TRBV11-2 and TRBJ1-2): EAGVAQSPRYKIIEKRQSVAFWCNPISGHATLYWYQQILGQGPKLLIQFQNNGVVDDSQLPKDRFSAERLKGVDSTLKIQPAKLEDSAVYLCASSPRGGLDGYTFGSGTRLTVV.

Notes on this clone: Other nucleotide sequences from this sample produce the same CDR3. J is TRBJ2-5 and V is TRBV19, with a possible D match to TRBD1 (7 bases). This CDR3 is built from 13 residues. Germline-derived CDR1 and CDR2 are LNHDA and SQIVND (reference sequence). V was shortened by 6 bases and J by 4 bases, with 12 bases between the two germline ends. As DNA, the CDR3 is TGTGCCAGTAGCATTCAGGGGGGAGAGACCCAGTACTTC. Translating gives CASSIQGGETQYF.

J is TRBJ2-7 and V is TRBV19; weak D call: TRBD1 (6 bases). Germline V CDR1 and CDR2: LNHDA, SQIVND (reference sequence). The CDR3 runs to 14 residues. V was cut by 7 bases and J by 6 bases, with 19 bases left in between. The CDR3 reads CASKSGGHPSEQYF. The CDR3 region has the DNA TGTGCCAGTAAATCTGGGGGACACCCCTCCGAGCAGTACTTC.

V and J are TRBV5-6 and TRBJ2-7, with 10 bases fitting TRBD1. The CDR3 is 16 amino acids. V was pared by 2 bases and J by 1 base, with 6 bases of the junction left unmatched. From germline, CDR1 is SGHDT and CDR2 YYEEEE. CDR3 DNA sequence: TGTGCCAGCAGCTTATACCGGGACAGGGGTTCCTACGAGCAGTACTTC. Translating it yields CASSLYRDRGSYEQYF. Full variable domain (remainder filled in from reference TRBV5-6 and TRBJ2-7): DAGVTQSPTHLIKTRGQQVTLRCSPKSGHDTVSWYQQALGQGPQFIFQYYEEEERQRGNFPDRFSGHQFPNYSSELNVNALLLGDSALYLCASSLYRDRGSYEQYFGPGTRLTVT.

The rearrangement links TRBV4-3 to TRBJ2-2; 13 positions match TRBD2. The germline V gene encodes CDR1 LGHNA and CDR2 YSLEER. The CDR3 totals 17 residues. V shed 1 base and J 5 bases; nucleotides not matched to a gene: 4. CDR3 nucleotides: TGCGCCAGCAGCCAAGGCTGGACTAGCGGGAGTACCGGGGAGCTGTTTTTT. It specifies CASSQGWTSGSTGELFF.

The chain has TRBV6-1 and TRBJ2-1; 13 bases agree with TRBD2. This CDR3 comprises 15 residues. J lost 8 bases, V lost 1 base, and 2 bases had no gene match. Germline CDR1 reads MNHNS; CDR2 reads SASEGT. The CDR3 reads CASSEGTSGSDEQFF. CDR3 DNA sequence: TGTGCCAGCAGTGAAGGGACTAGCGGGAGTGATGAGCAGTTCTTC.

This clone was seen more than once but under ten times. This CDR3 is CVSGGEGDTEAFF. The CDR3 coding sequence is TGTGTTTCAGGAGGGGAGGGTGACACTGAAGCTTTCTTT. The chain is built from TRBV28 and TRBJ1-1, with D possibly being TRBD1 (5 bases). The V gene's germline CDR1 is MDHEN and CDR2 SYDVKM. The CDR3 loop spans 13 amino acids.

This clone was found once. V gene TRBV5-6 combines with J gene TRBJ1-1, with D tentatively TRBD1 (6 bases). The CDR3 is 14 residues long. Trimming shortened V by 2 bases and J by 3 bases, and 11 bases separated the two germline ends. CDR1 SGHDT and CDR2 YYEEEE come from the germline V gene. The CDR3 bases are TGTGCCAGCAGCTTATACAGGGTGGACACTGAAGCTTTCTTT. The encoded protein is CASSLYRVDTEAFF.

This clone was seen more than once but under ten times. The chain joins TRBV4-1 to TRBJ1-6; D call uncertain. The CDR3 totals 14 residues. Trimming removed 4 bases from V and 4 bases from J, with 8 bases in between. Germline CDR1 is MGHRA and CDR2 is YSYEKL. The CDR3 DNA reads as TGCGCCAGCAGCCCCAGAGGATATAATTCACCCCTCCACTTT. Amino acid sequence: CASSPRGYNSPLHF.